This T cell receptor beta chain appears in the sequencing data of a study of blood T cell repertoires in COVID-19. V lost 7 bases, J lost 5 bases, and 11 bases stayed unmatched. The CDR3 is 16 amino acids. Germline CDR1 and CDR2: SNHLY and FYNNEI. TCRdb keeps only in-frame clones here, not all; method: immunoSEQ multiplex PCR. The sample contains some 78,000 clones, about nine tenths of which appear only once. The specimen sequenced was peripheral blood. The receptor's source is a woman aged 45-60 years in a cohort sampled during active COVID-19. The chain recombines TRBV2 with TRBJ2-3, with TRBD2 matching 11 bases. The CDR3 loop is CASTLETSGGKDTQYF. For the CDR3, the DNA is TGTGCCAGCACCCTTGAAACTAGCGGGGGTAAAGATACGCAGTATTTT.